The clone carrying this T cell receptor beta chain appeared a few times. The antigen is not known. The data were taken from a study of OX40 agonist ivuxolimab in advanced cancers. Study-wide background: Patients were treated with intravenous ivuxolimab, dosed at 0.01 to 10 mg/kg and infused every 2 weeks. Dose-escalation patients suffered from hepatocellular carcinoma, melanoma, renal cell or head and neck cancer. Allowance was made for prior anti-PD-1, anti-PD-L1 or anti-CTLA-4 therapy, and around 41% had some. Study results and limitations: CD8+ T cells (on average) carried more expanded clones than CD4+ T cells.

With 2 bases clipped from V and 9 bases from J, the junction kept 4 bases outside the gene matches. This CDR3 has 13 residues. Germline V gene data show CDR1 as LNHDA and CDR2 as SQIVND (reference sequence). Assay: immunoSEQ multiplex PCR; the TCRdb copy retains only in-frame clones and omits some. Here the sample spans about 54,000 clones, 75% to 90% being singletons. The receptor comes from an adult with an advanced solid tumor such as melanoma, head and neck, liver or kidney cancer. This specimen was CD4+ or CD8+ T cells sorted from blood, taken in a trial of the OX40 agonist ivuxolimab. The gene calls are TRBV19 and TRBJ2-1; 7 positions match TRBD1. CDR3 nucleotide sequence: TGTGCCAGTAGTATACAACAGGGGTTTGAGCAGTTCTTC. As protein: CASSIQQGFEQFF. Supplemented by reference TRBV19 and TRBJ2-1, the full variable domain reads DGGITQSPKYLFRKEGQNVTLSCEQNLNHDAMYWYRQDPGQGLRLIYYSQIVNDFQKGDIAEGYSVSREKKESFPLTVTSAQKNPTAFYLCASSIQQGFEQFFGPGTRLTVL.